This TCR beta chain was retrieved from a study of CD8+CD57+ T cells in acquired aplastic anemia. Study in general: Sorted CD4+ and CD8+ cells yielded DNA averaging around 3 ug.

TCR beta VDJ combinations and CDR3 sequences were profiled from genomic DNA. Each CDR3 protein is one row after TCRdb ran MiXCR on the reads. This table holds about 75,000 distinct CDR3 sequences, 55% to 75% found once. Before being chosen for sequencing, patients had shown CD8+CD57+ cell expansion by flow cytometry. CDR1 and CDR2 from the germline V gene are SNHLY and FYNNEI. V was cut by 4 bases and J by 8 bases, with 15 bases left in between. The CDR3 covers 14 residues. Sequenced material: sorted CD4+, CD8+, or CD8+CD57+ T cells (not recorded which) from PBMCs. The receptor's source is a human donor with aplastic anemia. This sequence joins TRBV2 and TRBJ2-1; D ambiguous. CDR3 bases: TGTGCCAGCAGTGTAGCCCCGGTGGCCGATGAGCAGTTCTTC. Translated, it gives CASSVAPVADEQFF.